The rows below give T cell receptor beta chains drawn from one sample of a study of T cells after yellow fever vaccination. TCRdb fed the 5' RACE reads into MiXCR, producing one record per CDR3 protein. The profile shows around 590,000 distinct CDR3 sequences, over 9% of them singletons. Specimen: PBMCs, collected on the day of the yellow fever booster vaccination. These receptors were collected from a man aged 30-40 years who received the YFV17D yellow fever vaccine. The CDR3 runs from the conserved cysteine through the conserved F or W. Each record gives: CDR3 DNA, CDR3 protein, J gene, clone size, D gene, V gene. The D gene is left open where the match is weak. Clone sizes are given selectively: once, few, many, or a class where the clone is expanded.

DNA: TGCAGCGTTGCACGGGACAGGACGAACACTGAAGCTTTCTTT
CDR3: CSVARDRTNTEAFF
J: TRBJ1-1
size: few
D: TRBD1
V: TRBV29-1

DNA: TGCGCCAGCAGCCAAGATCCCCGGGCCTCCTACAATGAGCAGTTCTTC
CDR3: CASSQDPRASYNEQFF
J: TRBJ2-1
size: .
D: .
V: TRBV4-3

DNA: TGCGCCAGCAGCCAAGATCGGGGACCCGAGTTCTTC
CDR3: CASSQDRGPEFF
J: TRBJ2-1
size: few
D: .
V: TRBV4-3

DNA: TGCGCCAGCAGTTCCGTACAGGGTTTAGCTTTCTTT
CDR3: CASSSVQGLAFF
J: TRBJ1-1
size: .
D: .
V: TRBV5-1

DNA: TGTGCCAGCAGCTTACGGACAGGTCAAAGGGGGAATCAGCCCCAGCATTTT
CDR3: CASSLRTGQRGNQPQHF
J: TRBJ1-5
size: few
D: TRBD1
V: TRBV12-3/TRBV12-4

DNA: TGTGCCAGCAGCCCGGGACAGGGGGTTACTAACTATGGCTACACCTTC
CDR3: CASSPGQGVTNYGYTF
J: TRBJ1-2
size: .
D: TRBD1
V: TRBV5-4

DNA: TGTGCCTGCAGGGGCCTGACTGCTGGAAACACCATATATTTT
CDR3: CACRGLTAGNTIYF
J: TRBJ1-3
size: few
D: .
V: TRBV12-3/TRBV12-4

DNA: TGTGCCTGCGCGGACAGACCCACCGGGGAGCTGTTTTTT
CDR3: CACADRPTGELFF
J: TRBJ2-2
size: many
D: .
V: TRBV12-3/TRBV12-4

DNA: TGTGCCACCAGCAGAGATGGGGGGCGGAGGAACACTGAAGCTTTCTTT
CDR3: CATSRDGGRRNTEAFF
J: TRBJ1-1
size: few
D: .
V: TRBV15

DNA: TGTGCCAGCAGCCCCCGGACAGGGGGGATTGGAGAGACCCAGTACTTC
CDR3: CASSPRTGGIGETQYF
J: TRBJ2-5
size: .
D: TRBD1
V: TRBV7-9

DNA: TGTGCCAGCAGCTTGGAACAGTTAGCTTACAATGAGCAGTTCTTC
CDR3: CASSLEQLAYNEQFF
J: TRBJ2-1
size: few
D: .
V: TRBV5-5

DNA: TGTGCCAGCAGTTCAATAACAAAAGAGACCCAGTACTTC
CDR3: CASSSITKETQYF
J: TRBJ2-5
size: few
D: .
V: TRBV7-2

DNA: TGCAGCGTCTGGGTTTCAGAGTCGAACACCGGGGAGCTGTTTTTT
CDR3: CSVWVSESNTGELFF
J: TRBJ2-2
size: .
D: .
V: TRBV29-1

DNA: TGCGCCAGCAGCTTGGCCTACACCGGGGAGCTGTTTTTT
CDR3: CASSLAYTGELFF
J: TRBJ2-2
size: many
D: .
V: TRBV5-1

DNA: TGTGCCAGCAGTTTGGGGGCAATCACAGATACGCAGTATTTT
CDR3: CASSLGAITDTQYF
J: TRBJ2-3
size: many
D: .
V: TRBV28

DNA: TGTGCCAGCAGTTCACCGACAGGAGCCAAAAACATTCAGTACTTC
CDR3: CASSSPTGAKNIQYF
J: TRBJ2-4
size: few
D: .
V: TRBV28

DNA: TGTGCCAGCAGCTGGGGGACTTACCAAGAGACCCAGTACTTC
CDR3: CASSWGTYQETQYF
J: TRBJ2-5
size: .
D: .
V: TRBV5-6

DNA: TGCAGTGCCCCCGGGACTAGCGGGAGGTCTTCAGATACGCAGTATTTT
CDR3: CSAPGTSGRSSDTQYF
J: TRBJ2-3
size: .
D: TRBD2
V: TRBV20-1

DNA: TGTGCCAGCAGTTTTATCATTAATCGGCCCCAGCATTTT
CDR3: CASSFIINRPQHF
J: TRBJ1-5
size: many
D: .
V: TRBV12-3/TRBV12-4

DNA: TGTGCCAGTAGCTGGCCAGCGGGAAGAATCAATGAGCAGTTCTTC
CDR3: CASSWPAGRINEQFF
J: TRBJ2-1
size: .
D: TRBD2
V: TRBV19

DNA: TGTGCCAGCAGCGAGGGACCCTCTGATGCCTATGGCTACACCTTC
CDR3: CASSEGPSDAYGYTF
J: TRBJ1-2
size: few
D: .
V: TRBV9

DNA: TGTGCCAGCAGCCCACACTCTAGGGCTTTGTACTTC
CDR3: CASSPHSRALYF
J: TRBJ2-4
size: .
D: .
V: TRBV11-2

DNA: TGTGCCAGCTCCTCCGTCAGGGACATCGGCTACGAGCAGTACTTC
CDR3: CASSSVRDIGYEQYF
J: TRBJ2-7
size: .
D: .
V: TRBV18

DNA: TGTGCCACCGCGGAACCTTCCTACGAGCAGTACTTC
CDR3: CATAEPSYEQYF
J: TRBJ2-7
size: many
D: .
V: TRBV7-9

DNA: TGTGCCAGCAGGATCGGGGAAGCGGGCGAGCAGTACTTC
CDR3: CASRIGEAGEQYF
J: TRBJ2-7
size: many
D: .
V: TRBV6-6

DNA: TGTGCCAGCAGTCCAGACAGGGGGATCGCTGAAGCTTTCTTT
CDR3: CASSPDRGIAEAFF
J: TRBJ1-1
size: .
D: TRBD1
V: TRBV28

DNA: TGCAGTGCTGGCTTCTCGGCGGGAAGCCCAGATACGCAGTATTTT
CDR3: CSAGFSAGSPDTQYF
J: TRBJ2-3
size: few
D: .
V: TRBV20-1

DNA: TGTGCCAGCTCAACTGGGACAGATTATCAGCCCCAGCATTTT
CDR3: CASSTGTDYQPQHF
J: TRBJ1-5
size: .
D: TRBD1
V: TRBV18

DNA: TGCGCCAGCAGCCAACTGGCCCCAGAGTTGGGTGAGCAGTTCTTC
CDR3: CASSQLAPELGEQFF
J: TRBJ2-1
size: .
D: .
V: TRBV4-3

DNA: TGCAGTGCCCGGGGTATGCGTGAGCAGTTCTTC
CDR3: CSARGMREQFF
J: TRBJ2-1
size: few
D: .
V: TRBV20-1

DNA: TGTGCCAGCAGCTTATTTGGGACAGGGACCTACGAGCAGTACTTC
CDR3: CASSLFGTGTYEQYF
J: TRBJ2-7
size: few
D: TRBD1
V: TRBV7-2

DNA: TGTGCCAGCAGCCGACGCGGGGCCTTCGATGAGCAGTTCTTC
CDR3: CASSRRGAFDEQFF
J: TRBJ2-1
size: few
D: .
V: TRBV3-1

DNA: TGTGCCAGCACCCCGGGACTAGCGGGATCCAATGAGCAGTTCTTC
CDR3: CASTPGLAGSNEQFF
J: TRBJ2-1
size: many
D: TRBD2
V: TRBV12-3/TRBV12-4

DNA: TGTGCCAGCTCACCGCTCAGATATGAAAAACTGTTTTTT
CDR3: CASSPLRYEKLFF
J: TRBJ1-4
size: few
D: .
V: TRBV18

DNA: TGTGCCAGCACCGCGACAGGGGTGGGGGAGCAGTACTTC
CDR3: CASTATGVGEQYF
J: TRBJ2-7
size: .
D: TRBD1
V: TRBV2

DNA: TGTGCCGGCAGTTCCTGGACAGCCCTTAACTATGGCTACACCTTC
CDR3: CAGSSWTALNYGYTF
J: TRBJ1-2
size: .
D: .
V: TRBV27

DNA: TGCAGTGCTAGAGTGGCCAGAGTAGGATCTGGCTACACCTTC
CDR3: CSARVARVGSGYTF
J: TRBJ1-2
size: few
D: .
V: TRBV20-1

DNA: TGTGCCAGCAGCCAACTTGCGGTTAGCACAGATACGCAGTATTTT
CDR3: CASSQLAVSTDTQYF
J: TRBJ2-3
size: .
D: .
V: TRBV12-3/TRBV12-4

DNA: TGCAGTGCTAGGAGGGGCCTACAAGAGACCCAGTACTTC
CDR3: CSARRGLQETQYF
J: TRBJ2-5
size: .
D: .
V: TRBV20-1

DNA: TGTGCCAGCAGTAAACTGACTAGCGGGGTATCTTCTAGCACAGATACGCAGTATTTT
CDR3: CASSKLTSGVSSSTDTQYF
J: TRBJ2-3
size: .
D: TRBD2
V: TRBV4-2